This TCR beta chain was captured in a study of shared clonotypes between healthy human individuals. Findings of the study overall: Sequencing depth was predicted to influence how clonotypes are shared among donors.

The donors, all of them Caucasian adults, lived in Nashville, Tennessee. This table comes from immunoSEQ multiplex PCR, and its TCRdb copy is limited to in-frame clones, with some not included. This sample has 2.3 million or so clones; 90% to 95% occur once, and the top ten carry 0.35% to 0.45%. V gave up 4 bases and J gave up 1 base; unmatched junction bases: 12. In germline, CDR1 is SGHDN, CDR2 FVKESK. This CDR3 comprises 19 residues. This clone appeared a single time. Its antigen remains unknown. The TCR sequence derives from a man between 18 and 29 years old in good health. Some clones in this sample may be carry-over from other donors' samples. The rearrangement uses TRBV14 and TRBJ2-1, with 11 nucleotides matching TRBD2. The sample was naive CD4+ T cells from PBMCs. The subset: CD45RA+ positively selected. DNA of the CDR3: TGTGCCAGCAGCCGCATTAGCGGGAGGGCTTGGGTATCCTACAATGAGCAGTTCTTC. Translating gives CASSRISGRAWVSYNEQFF.